One T cell receptor (beta chain) is described in this entry. These data come from a study of OX40 agonist ivuxolimab in advanced cancers. TCRdb's table, derived via immunoSEQ multiplex PCR, lists solely in-frame clones and lacks some. The sample consists of about 81,000 clones, approximately 94% of them appearing once. The CDR3 is 15 residues long. From germline, CDR1 is SGHAT and CDR2 FQNNGV. V lost 7 bases and J lost 5; bases outside the gene matches: 13. The specimen was CD4+ or CD8+ T cells sorted from blood, collected in a trial of the OX40 agonist ivuxolimab. The origin of this receptor is an adult with an advanced solid tumor such as melanoma, head and neck, liver or kidney cancer. The chain couples TRBV11-2 to TRBJ2-5, with TRBD2 identical over 7 bases. The CDR3 DNA reads TGTGCCAGCAACCCGGGCGGAGGGGAGGGGGAGACCCAGTACTTC. The encoded protein is CASNPGGGEGETQYF.